This TCR beta chain originates from a study of control samples from healthy donors and cancer patients. The table came from immunoSEQ multiplex PCR; TCRdb's copy has only in-frame clones and leaves some out. The repertoire has 130,000 to 150,000 clones, more than 90% of them found once; the top ten carry approximately 2.9%. This CDR3 has 15 residues. Germline V CDR1 and CDR2: SEHNR, FQNEAQ (reference sequence). With V trimmed by 1 base and J by 1 base, 2 bases remained unmatched. The sample taken for sequencing was blood. The sequence was collected from a man younger than 45 in good health. The chain carries TRBV7-9 and TRBJ1-1; 8 bases match TRBD1. This chain's CDR3 is CASSLGQGTNTEAFF. The CDR3 coding sequence is TGTGCCAGCAGCTTAGGACAGGGGACGAACACTGAAGCTTTCTTT.